The clone carrying this TCR beta chain was seen at least ten times. Its cognate antigen is unknown. TCR beta libraries were prepared from cDNA with unique molecular identifiers. TCRdb passed the PCR reads through MiXCR, listing each CDR3 protein once. The sample lists a few hundred thousand distinct CDR3 sequences; 36% were seen once. This record belongs to a study of post-analysis software for immune sequencing data. Study-level findings and limits: The five TRBV segments detected at higher frequency in patients than in controls included TRBV5-6, TRBV5-1 and TRBV20-1.

The germline gives CDR1 SGHRS, CDR2 YFSETQ. The CDR3 is made up of 15 amino acids. Trimming took off 0 bases at V and 1 base at J, with 11 bases between the two ends. The receptor was isolated from a girl between 10 and 17 years old with multiple sclerosis. Sequenced input: blood. The chain joins TRBV5-1 to TRBJ2-7; D may be TRBD1 or TRBD2 (5 bases each). The DNA for the CDR3 is TGCGCCAGCAGCTTGGGAACAGGCGGGTCCTACGAGCAGTACTTC. Amino acid sequence: CASSLGTGGSYEQYF.